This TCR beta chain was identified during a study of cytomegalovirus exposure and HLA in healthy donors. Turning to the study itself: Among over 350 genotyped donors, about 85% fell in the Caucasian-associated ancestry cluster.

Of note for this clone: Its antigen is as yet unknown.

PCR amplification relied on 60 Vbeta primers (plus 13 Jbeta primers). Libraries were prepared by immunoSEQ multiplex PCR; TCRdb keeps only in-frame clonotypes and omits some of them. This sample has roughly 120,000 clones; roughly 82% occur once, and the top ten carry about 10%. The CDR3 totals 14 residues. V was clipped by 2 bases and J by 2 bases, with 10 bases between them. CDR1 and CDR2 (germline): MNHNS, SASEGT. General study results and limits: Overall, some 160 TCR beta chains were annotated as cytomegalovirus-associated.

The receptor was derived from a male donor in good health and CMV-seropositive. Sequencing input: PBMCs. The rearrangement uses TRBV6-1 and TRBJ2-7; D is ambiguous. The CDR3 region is CASSEYNSAYEQYF. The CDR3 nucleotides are TGTGCCAGCAGTGAATATAACTCGGCCTACGAGCAGTACTTC.